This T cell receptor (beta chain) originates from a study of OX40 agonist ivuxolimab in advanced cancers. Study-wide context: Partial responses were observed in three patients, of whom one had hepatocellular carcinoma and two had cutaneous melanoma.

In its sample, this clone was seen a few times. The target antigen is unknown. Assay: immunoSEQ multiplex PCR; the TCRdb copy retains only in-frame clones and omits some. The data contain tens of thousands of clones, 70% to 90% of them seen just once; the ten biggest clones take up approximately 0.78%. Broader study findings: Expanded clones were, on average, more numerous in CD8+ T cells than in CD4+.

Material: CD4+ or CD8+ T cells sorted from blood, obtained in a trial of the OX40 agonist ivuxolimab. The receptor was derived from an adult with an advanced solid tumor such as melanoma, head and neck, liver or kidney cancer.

CDR3 DNA: TGTGCCAGCAGCTCCCCGTCCGATGCACCGAGCTCCTATAATTCACCCCTCCACTTT. This translates into CASSSPSDAPSSYNSPLHF. The chain has TRBV7-8 and TRBJ1-6; D is unresolved. Looked up from germline, CDR1 is SGHVS and CDR2 is FQNEAQ. The V gene lost 4 bases and the J gene lost 0 bases, with 19 bases spanning the gap. CDR3 length: 19 amino acids.